Listed below are T cell receptor beta chains from one sample, sequenced in a study of T cell responses to AZD1222 COVID-19 vaccine. This table comes from immunoSEQ multiplex PCR, and its TCRdb copy is limited to in-frame clones, with some not included. The sample carries around 140,000 clones, roughly 93% recorded once. This specimen consisted of peripheral blood, obtained 28 days after the second AZD1222 dose. Receptor source: an adult who received the AZD1222 COVID-19 vaccine. CDR3s include the opening cysteine and the closing phenylalanine or tryptophan. The D gene is left open where the match is weak. Part of the rows lack a size; the others show once, few, many or a class for expanded clones.

V gene	J gene	clone size	D gene	CDR3 DNA	CDR3 protein
TRBV5-1	TRBJ1-6	NA	TRBD1	TGCGCCAGCAGCTTGGGACAGGGAGGGGAATATAATTCACCCCTCCACTTT	CASSLGQGGEYNSPLHF
TRBV6-1	TRBJ2-1	NA	NA	TGTGCCAGCAGTGAACGAGGGGGTAATGAGCAGTTCTTC	CASSERGGNEQFF
TRBV28	TRBJ2-5	NA	NA	TGTGCCAGCAGTTTAAGGCGGGGAAAATTACAGCAAGAGACCCAGTACTTC	CASSLRRGKLQQETQYF
TRBV28	TRBJ1-4	NA	NA	TGTGCCAGCAGTATACGCGGGACGAGTGAAAAACTGTTTTTT	CASSIRGTSEKLFF
TRBV10-3	TRBJ1-1	NA	TRBD1	TGTGCCATCGGGGGGACAGGGGGACCTACTGAAGCTTTCTTT	CAIGGTGGPTEAFF
TRBV11-2	TRBJ2-7	NA	NA	TGTGCCAGCAGCTTAGTGGGGGGCGGGTACGAGCAGTACTTC	CASSLVGGGYEQYF
TRBV21-1	TRBJ2-2	NA	NA	TGTGCCAGCAGCAAAGTAGTAATAGTGAACACCGGGGAGCTGTTTTTT	CASSKVVIVNTGELFF
TRBV21-1	TRBJ1-5	NA	NA	TGTGCCAGCAGCCTGGGGTACGCATTCAATCAGCCCCAGCATTTT	CASSLGYAFNQPQHF
TRBV12-3/TRBV12-4	TRBJ2-7	NA	NA	TGTGCCAGCAGCAAGGACTACGAGCAGTACTTC	CASSKDYEQYF
TRBV28	TRBJ1-2	NA	NA	TGTGCCAGCAGTGTAACCCCCGACTATGGCTACACCTTC	CASSVTPDYGYTF
TRBV2	TRBJ2-1	NA	NA	TGTGCCGGGCGCCAAAGCTCCTACAATGAGCAGTTCTTC	CAGRQSSYNEQFF
TRBV28	TRBJ2-7	NA	NA	TGTGCCAGCACCACAACCGGGACTGGGACCTACGAGCAGTACTTC	CASTTTGTGTYEQYF
TRBV6-6	TRBJ2-3	NA	TRBD2	TGTGCCAGCAGCCGGGGGGGGACGCAGTATTTT	CASSRGGTQYF
TRBV6-6	TRBJ1-5	NA	NA	TGTGCCAGCACCACTCCGGGGGCGCAAGGTCAGCCCCAGCATTTT	CASTTPGAQGQPQHF
TRBV27	TRBJ1-2	NA	NA	TGTGCCAGCAGACTCCGGGGGATAGCTAACTATGGCTACACCTTC	CASRLRGIANYGYTF
TRBV11-1	TRBJ1-1	NA	NA	TGTGCCAGCAGCGGGACGGGGCTAATGAACACTGAAGCTTTCTTT	CASSGTGLMNTEAFF
TRBV18	TRBJ2-1	NA	NA	TGTGCCAGCTCACCAACGAGCTCCTACAATGAGCAGTTCTTC	CASSPTSSYNEQFF
TRBV19	TRBJ2-5	NA	NA	TGTGCCAGTAGTATAAGGGGGACAGAGACCCAGTACTTC	CASSIRGTETQYF
TRBV5-1	TRBJ2-7	NA	TRBD2	TGCGCCAGCAGCCTGACTAGCGTGGACGAGCAGTACTTC	CASSLTSVDEQYF
TRBV19	TRBJ2-4	NA	TRBD1	TGTGCCAGTACCCCACTGGCAGGGGCCAGGGGGCCCCAAAACATTCAGTACTTC	CASTPLAGARGPQNIQYF
TRBV18	TRBJ1-2	NA	NA	TGTGCCAGCTCACCACCATCCGGAAACTTTAACTATGGCTACACCTTC	CASSPPSGNFNYGYTF
TRBV7-9	TRBJ1-2	NA	NA	TGTGCCAGCAGCTACTTCCCCCCGGTGGCTATCCAGGGAAACTATGGCTACACCTTC	CASSYFPPVAIQGNYGYTF
TRBV5-1	TRBJ1-1	NA	NA	TGCGCCAGCAGTACCCAGACCCAGGGAGCGGCTGAAGCTTTCTTT	CASSTQTQGAAEAFF
TRBV3-1/TRBV3-2	TRBJ2-1	NA	TRBD1	TGTGCCAGCAGCCAAGGCAGGGGGCTTTTGAATGAGCAGTTCTTC	CASSQGRGLLNEQFF
TRBV2	TRBJ2-2	once	TRBD1	TGTGCCAGCAAGGGAAGAGGGGGCGTCACCGGGGAGCTGTTTTTT	CASKGRGGVTGELFF
TRBV19	TRBJ2-7	NA	TRBD1	TGTGCCAGTAGTATACCGGGACAGGGGGTCTACGAGCAGTACTTC	CASSIPGQGVYEQYF
TRBV7-8	TRBJ2-7	NA	NA	TGTGCCAGCAGCTTACTTGTGGGCTACGAGCAGTACTTC	CASSLLVGYEQYF
TRBV20-1	TRBJ1-1	once	NA	TGCAGTGCGACGGGGGCTTTCTTT	CSATGAFF
TRBV2	TRBJ1-1	NA	NA	TGTGCCAGCAGTGGGGAGGGAAACACTGAAGCTTTCTTT	CASSGEGNTEAFF
TRBV4-2	TRBJ2-7	NA	TRBD2	TGTGCCAGCAGCCTTAGTCCCGGGAGGGAGGGGATATACGAGCAGTACTTC	CASSLSPGREGIYEQYF
TRBV5-6	TRBJ2-5	NA	TRBD1	TGTGCCAGCATCAAAGCGGGACAGGGGCCGGAGACCCAGTACTTC	CASIKAGQGPETQYF
TRBV5-4	TRBJ2-5	NA	NA	TGTGCCAGCAGCTTGCGGGAAGAGACCCAGTACTTC	CASSLREETQYF
TRBV6-5	TRBJ2-5	NA	TRBD1	TGTGCCAGCCTGGGACAGGGTGAAGAGACCCAGTACTTC	CASLGQGEETQYF
TRBV29-1	TRBJ2-1	NA	NA	TGCAGCGCCCTGCCGAGCGGGTGGAGCTCCTACAATGAGCAGTTCTTC	CSALPSGWSSYNEQFF
TRBV29-1	TRBJ2-7	NA	TRBD2	TGCAGCGTCAAGGGACTAGCGGGAGGGGGGTACGAGCAGTACTTC	CSVKGLAGGGYEQYF
TRBV2	TRBJ2-1	NA	TRBD2	TGTGCCAGCAGTTTGACTAGCGGGGTTAACAATGAGCAGTTCTTC	CASSLTSGVNNEQFF
TRBV3-1/TRBV3-2	TRBJ2-1	NA	TRBD2	TGTGCCAGCAGCCAAGCTCGAACTAGCGGGGGCTACAATGAGCAGTTCTTC	CASSQARTSGGYNEQFF
TRBV6-5	TRBJ2-5	NA	NA	TGTGCCAGCAGTTACGGGGGCGGTGAAGGCCAAGAGACCCAGTACTTC	CASSYGGGEGQETQYF
TRBV5-6	TRBJ1-2	NA	NA	TGTGCCAGCAGCTTAGGACGCCTTGACGGCTACACCTTC	CASSLGRLDGYTF
TRBV3-1/TRBV3-2	TRBJ1-2	NA	NA	TGTGCCAGCAGCTTACACAGGGACTCGAACTATGGCTACACCTTC	CASSLHRDSNYGYTF
TRBV7-9	TRBJ2-1	NA	NA	TGTGCCAGCAGCTTAACAGGACTATCCTACAATGAGCAGTTCTTC	CASSLTGLSYNEQFF
TRBV18	TRBJ1-1	NA	NA	TGTGCCAGCTCACACCGGGACACTGAAGCTTTCTTT	CASSHRDTEAFF
TRBV7-8	TRBJ1-1	NA	TRBD1	TGTGCCAGCAGCTCCAGGGACAGGGGTTCGAACACTGAAGCTTTCTTT	CASSSRDRGSNTEAFF
TRBV27	TRBJ1-6	NA	NA	TGTGCCAGCCAATCTAGGGGCTGGTATAATTCACCCCTCCACTTT	CASQSRGWYNSPLHF
TRBV19	TRBJ1-1	NA	NA	TGTGCCAGTCGCTCCCGCTCCGTTCAGGTCAGATCTGAAGCTTTCTTT	CASRSRSVQVRSEAFF
TRBV15	TRBJ1-2	NA	TRBD1	TGTGCCACCCGGACGGACAGGGAGGGCTATGGCTACACCTTC	CATRTDREGYGYTF
TRBV30	TRBJ2-1	NA	NA	TGTGCCTGGGACGGACCTATTTCCTACAATGAGCAGTTCTTC	CAWDGPISYNEQFF
TRBV5-4	TRBJ2-7	NA	TRBD2	TGTGCCAGCAGCCCCTCACTAGCGGGAGGGGTCCCCGAGCAGTACTTC	CASSPSLAGGVPEQYF
TRBV28	TRBJ2-1	NA	NA	TGTGCCAGCAGCTTCAGGGTCGGCTACAATGAGCAGTTCTTC	CASSFRVGYNEQFF
TRBV2	TRBJ1-2	NA	NA	TGTGCCAGCAGTGAAGCAGGGAATTTACCCTATGGCTACACCTTC	CASSEAGNLPYGYTF
TRBV19	TRBJ2-1	NA	NA	TGTGCCAGTAGTCGGGCGGTTTACAATGAGCAGTTCTTC	CASSRAVYNEQFF
TRBV4-1	TRBJ1-1	NA	NA	TGCGCCAGCAGCCAAGAAGTGGGAGCCGGGGGCACTGAAGCTTTCTTT	CASSQEVGAGGTEAFF